The T cell receptor (beta chain) described here comes from a study of CD8 T cells in ankylosing spondylitis. Study observations and caveats: Disease-linked clones bore a CD8+ phenotype, appearing relatively rarely in peripheral blood. Certain motif variants had earlier been reported in reactive arthritis synovial fluid and blood. Reportedly, significant enrichment of disease-linked clones occurred in matched ankylosing spondylitis synovial fluid. A motif of 8 or 9 highly homologous TCR beta variants was seen as apparently characteristic of ankylosing spondylitis blood.

This clonotype was counted at least ten times. Its antigen is unknown. With V trimmed by 5 bases and J by 3 bases, 2 bases remained unmatched. CDR3 length: 15 residues. Germline V gives CDR1 MRHNA, CDR2 SNTAGT. Quantitative 5'-RACE with molecular barcodes produced the TCR beta libraries. Each CDR3 protein is one row after TCRdb ran MiXCR on the 5' RACE reads. The sample gives 450,000 to 550,000 distinct CDR3 sequences, over 4% of which show up once; around 3.6% is in the top ten. This chain connects TRBV6-4 to TRBJ2-1, with 12 nucleotides matching TRBD2. The sequencing sample was made of blood, either unsorted or a sorted T cell fraction (not recorded which). The receptor was isolated from a male donor with ankylosing spondylitis. The CDR3 region has the DNA TGTGCCAGCAGTCGACTAGCGGGAGTCTACAATGAGCAGTTCTTC. Translation gives CASSRLAGVYNEQFF.